This T cell receptor beta chain originates from a study of cytomegalovirus exposure and HLA in healthy donors. This PCR relied on a set of 60 Vbeta primers and 13 Jbeta primers. TCRdb's table, derived via immunoSEQ multiplex PCR, lists solely in-frame clones and lacks some. The sample records about 94,000 clones, roughly four fifths being singletons. Not recorded for this donor was the CMV serostatus. This sequence was found in a human donor in good health. The sequenced sample was PBMCs.

The CDR3 loop is CASGGTGPQYF. The CDR3 nucleotides read TGTGCCAGTGGGGGGACAGGACCGCAGTATTTT. The chain uses TRBV19 and TRBJ2-3; TRBD1 matches 8 bases. This CDR3 spans 11 amino acids. Trimming at V came to 8 bases and at J to 10 bases, leaving 5 bases not matched to a gene. Germline V lookup: CDR1 LNHDA, CDR2 SQIVND (reference sequence).